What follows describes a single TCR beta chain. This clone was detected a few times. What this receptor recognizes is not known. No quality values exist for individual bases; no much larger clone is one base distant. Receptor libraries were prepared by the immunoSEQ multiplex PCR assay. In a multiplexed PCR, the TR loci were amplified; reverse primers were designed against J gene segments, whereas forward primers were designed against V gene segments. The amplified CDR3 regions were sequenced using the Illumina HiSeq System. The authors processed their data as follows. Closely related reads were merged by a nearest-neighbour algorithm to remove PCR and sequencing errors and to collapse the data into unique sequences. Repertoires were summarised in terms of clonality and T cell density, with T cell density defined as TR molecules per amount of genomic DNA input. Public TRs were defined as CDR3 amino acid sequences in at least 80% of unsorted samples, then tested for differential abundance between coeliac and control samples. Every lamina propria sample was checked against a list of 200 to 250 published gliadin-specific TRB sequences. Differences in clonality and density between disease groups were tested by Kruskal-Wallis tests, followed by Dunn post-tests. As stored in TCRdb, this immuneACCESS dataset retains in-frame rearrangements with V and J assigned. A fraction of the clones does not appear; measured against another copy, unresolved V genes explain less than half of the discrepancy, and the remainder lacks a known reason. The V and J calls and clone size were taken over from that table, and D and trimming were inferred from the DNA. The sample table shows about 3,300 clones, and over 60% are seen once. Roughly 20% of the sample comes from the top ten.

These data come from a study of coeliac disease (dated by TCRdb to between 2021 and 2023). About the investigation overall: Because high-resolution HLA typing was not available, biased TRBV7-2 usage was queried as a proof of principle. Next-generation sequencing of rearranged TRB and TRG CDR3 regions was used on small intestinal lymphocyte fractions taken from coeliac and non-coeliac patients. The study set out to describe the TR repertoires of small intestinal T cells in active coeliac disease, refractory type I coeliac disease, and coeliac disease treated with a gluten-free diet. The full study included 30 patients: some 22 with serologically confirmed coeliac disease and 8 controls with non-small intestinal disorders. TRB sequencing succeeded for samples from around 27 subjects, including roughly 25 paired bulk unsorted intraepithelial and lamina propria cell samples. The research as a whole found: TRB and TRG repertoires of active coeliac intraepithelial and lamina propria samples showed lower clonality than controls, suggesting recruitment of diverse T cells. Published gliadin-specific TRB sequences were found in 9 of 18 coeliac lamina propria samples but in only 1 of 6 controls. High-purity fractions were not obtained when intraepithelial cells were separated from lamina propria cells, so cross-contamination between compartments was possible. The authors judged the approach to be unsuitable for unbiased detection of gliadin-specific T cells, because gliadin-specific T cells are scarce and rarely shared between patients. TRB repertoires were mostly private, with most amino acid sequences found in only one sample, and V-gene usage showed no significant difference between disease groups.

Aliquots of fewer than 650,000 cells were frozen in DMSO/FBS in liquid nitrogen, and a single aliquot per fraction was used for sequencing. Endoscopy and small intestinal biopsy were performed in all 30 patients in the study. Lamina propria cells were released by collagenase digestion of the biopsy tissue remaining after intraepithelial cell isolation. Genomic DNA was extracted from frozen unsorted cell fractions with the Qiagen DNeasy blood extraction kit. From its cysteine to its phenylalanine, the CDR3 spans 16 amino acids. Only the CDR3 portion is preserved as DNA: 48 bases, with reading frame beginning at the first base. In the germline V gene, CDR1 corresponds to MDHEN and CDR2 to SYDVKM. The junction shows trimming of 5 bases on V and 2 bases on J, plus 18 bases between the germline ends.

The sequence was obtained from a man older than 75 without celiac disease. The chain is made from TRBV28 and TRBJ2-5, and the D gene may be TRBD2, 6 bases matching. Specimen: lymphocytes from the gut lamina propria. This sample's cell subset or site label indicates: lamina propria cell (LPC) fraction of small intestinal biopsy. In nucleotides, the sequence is TGTGCCAGCAGTCCCGAAGTCGGGGGACGTCAAGAGACCCAGTACTTC. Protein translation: CASSPEVGGRQETQYF.